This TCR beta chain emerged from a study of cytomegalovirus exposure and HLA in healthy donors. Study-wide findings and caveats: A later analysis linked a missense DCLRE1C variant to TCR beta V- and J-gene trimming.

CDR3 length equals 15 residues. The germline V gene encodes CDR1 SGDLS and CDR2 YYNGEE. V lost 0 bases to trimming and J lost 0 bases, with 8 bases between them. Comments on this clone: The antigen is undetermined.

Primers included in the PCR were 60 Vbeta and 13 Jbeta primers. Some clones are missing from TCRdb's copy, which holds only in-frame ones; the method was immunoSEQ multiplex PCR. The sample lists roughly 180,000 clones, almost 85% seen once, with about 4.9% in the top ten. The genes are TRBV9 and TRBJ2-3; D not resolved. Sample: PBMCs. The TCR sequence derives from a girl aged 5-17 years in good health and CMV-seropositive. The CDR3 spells CASSVELTSTDTQYF. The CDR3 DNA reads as TGTGCCAGCAGCGTAGAACTAACTAGCACAGATACGCAGTATTTT.